Listed here are 9 T cell receptor beta chains from one sample, sequenced in a study of blood T cell repertoires in COVID-19. Sequencing was performed with immunoSEQ multiplex PCR; in TCRdb, only in-frame clones are kept and a portion is missing. Of approximately 230,000 clones listed, nearly 90% were seen once; the top ten hold roughly 3%. The sample consisted of peripheral blood. The origin of the receptors is a man aged 18 to 29 with active or convalescent COVID-19.

The chain links TRBV7-9 to TRBJ1-6; D may be TRBD1 (6 bases). This CDR3 has 16 amino acids. V gave up 0 bases and J gave up 8 bases, with 14 bases separating them. Germline loops: CDR1 SEHNR, CDR2 FQNEAQ (reference sequence). CDR3 in DNA: TGTGCCAGCAGCTTAGCGGCGGGGGGGGGCCATTCACCCCTCCACTTT. Translating it yields CASSLAAGGGHSPLHF.

Written as DNA, the CDR3 is TGTGCCAGCAGTCCGACAGGGTGGAATTCACCCCTCCACTTT. Amino acids: CASSPTGWNSPLHF. The chain has TRBV6-4 and TRBJ1-6, with TRBD1 matching over 7 bases. After removal of 5 bases from V and 7 bases from J, the junction contained 5 bases not matched to a gene. This CDR3 region has 14 residues. Germline V lookup: CDR1 MRHNA, CDR2 SNTAGT.

This clone has just one count. The chain recombines TRBV28 with TRBJ1-3; no firm D call. The length of the CDR3 is 13 residues. Germline CDR1 and CDR2: MDHEN and SYDVKM. The ends were cut back, 6 bases at V and 3 bases at J, with 9 bases in the middle. As DNA, the CDR3 is TGTGCCAGCAGACTTTCAAGTGGAAACACCATATATTTT. As protein: CASRLSSGNTIYF.

The chain couples TRBV5-1 to TRBJ2-2; TRBD2 agrees at 9 bases. V gave up 3 bases and J gave up 3 bases; unmatched junction bases: 6. The CDR3 sequence is 16 residues long. CDR1 and CDR2 (germline): SGHRS, YFSETQ. CDR3 protein: CASSSRSGSDTGELFF. CDR3 DNA: TGCGCCAGCAGCTCCCGTAGCGGGAGTGACACCGGGGAGCTGTTTTTT. Together with reference TRBV5-1 and TRBJ2-2, the CDR3 gives the full variable domain: KAGVTQTPRYLIKTRGQQVTLSCSPISGHRSVSWYQQTPGQGLQFLFEYFSETQRNKGNFPGRFSGRQFSNSRSEMNVSTLELGDSALYLCASSSRSGSDTGELFFGEGSRLTVL.

The chain employs TRBV9 and TRBJ1-3; D perhaps matches TRBD1 (6 bases). Trimming removed 6 bases at V and 3 bases at J, with 13 bases between. The CDR3 loop spans 14 amino acids. Germline CDR1 and CDR2: SGDLS and YYNGEE. CDR3: CASTRGGDGNTIYF. CDR3 coding DNA: TGTGCCAGCACCCGGGGGGGCGATGGAAACACCATATATTTT.

The chain employs TRBV5-6 and TRBJ2-7, with 7 nucleotides matching TRBD1. Trimming removed 6 bases from V and 2 bases from J; junction bases left unmatched: 11. The germline V gene has CDR1 SGHDT and CDR2 YYEEEE. This CDR3 has 15 residues. The CDR3, as DNA: TGTGCCAGCAACCACCCGAGGACAGGTACCTACGAGCAGTACTTC. This encodes CASNHPRTGTYEQYF.

V gene TRBV9 combines with J gene TRBJ1-1, with TRBD1 identical over 10 bases. The CDR3 runs 15 residues. The J segment lost 4 bases and the V segment lost 3 bases, leaving 6 bases of the junction unmatched. CDR1 and CDR2 (germline): SGDLS, YYNGEE. The CDR3 sequence is CASSADRGRFTEAFF. DNA of the CDR3: TGTGCCAGCAGCGCAGACAGGGGGCGCTTCACTGAAGCTTTCTTT.

V usage is TRBV9 and J usage is TRBJ2-7; 7 nucleotides match TRBD2. The trim removed 0 bases at V and 3 bases at J, leaving 3 bases unmatched. Germline V gene data show CDR1 as SGDLS and CDR2 as YYNGEE. This CDR3 has 14 residues. CDR3 region: CASSVAGGFYEQYF. The CDR3 coding sequence is TGTGCCAGCAGCGTAGCGGGGGGATTCTACGAGCAGTACTTC.

V usage is TRBV27 and J usage is TRBJ2-7; D might be TRBD2 (6 bases). CDR3 length: 16 residues. The germline V gene has CDR1 MNHEY and CDR2 SMNVEV (reference sequence). Deletions cut 6 bases from V and 2 bases from J, with 20 bases between. The CDR3 DNA sequence: TGTGCCAGCAGCCCTGGACACAGCGGGCAGACCTACGAGCAGTACTTC. Translating it yields CASSPGHSGQTYEQYF.